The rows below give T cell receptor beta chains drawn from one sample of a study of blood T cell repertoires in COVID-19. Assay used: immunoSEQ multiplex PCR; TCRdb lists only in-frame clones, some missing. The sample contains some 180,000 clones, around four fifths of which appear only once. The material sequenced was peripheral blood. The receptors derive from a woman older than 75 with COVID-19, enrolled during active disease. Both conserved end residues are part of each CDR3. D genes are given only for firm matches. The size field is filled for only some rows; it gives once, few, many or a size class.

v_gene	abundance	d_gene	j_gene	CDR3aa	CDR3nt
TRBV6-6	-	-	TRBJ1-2	CASTPTGPYYGYTF	TGTGCCAGCACCCCCACAGGGCCTTACTATGGCTACACCTTC
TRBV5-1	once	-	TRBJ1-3	CASSRDTNSGNTIYF	TGCGCCAGCAGCCGGGACACAAACTCTGGAAACACCATATATTTT
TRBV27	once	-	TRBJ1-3	CASSDLGGGGGNTIYF	TGTGCCAGCAGCGACCTCGGGGGGGGCGGGGGAAACACCATATATTTT
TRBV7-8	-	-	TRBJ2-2	CASSPLANTGELFF	TGTGCCAGCAGCCCCCTAGCGAACACCGGGGAGCTGTTTTTT
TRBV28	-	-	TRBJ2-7	CASSMSGPRDEQYF	TGTGCCAGCAGTATGTCAGGGCCTCGGGACGAGCAGTACTTC
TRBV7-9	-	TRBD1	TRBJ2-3	CASSTRTGGETDTQYF	TGTGCCAGCAGCACCCGGACAGGGGGGGAGACAGATACGCAGTATTTT
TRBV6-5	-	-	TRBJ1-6	CASRGQFWRGSPLHF	TGTGCCAGCAGAGGACAGTTCTGGAGAGGTTCACCCCTCCACTTT
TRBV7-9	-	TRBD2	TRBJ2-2	CASSIPRGAGNTGELFF	TGTGCCAGCAGCATACCGCGGGGGGCCGGGAACACCGGGGAGCTGTTTTTT
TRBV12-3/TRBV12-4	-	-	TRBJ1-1	CASSLAGGTEAFF	TGTGCCAGCAGTTTAGCTGGGGGGACTGAAGCTTTCTTT
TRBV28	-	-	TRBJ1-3	CASSTRVHSGNTIYF	TGTGCCAGCAGTACCAGGGTCCACTCTGGAAACACCATATATTTT
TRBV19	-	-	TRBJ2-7	CASSIERADSYEQYF	TGTGCCAGTAGTATCGAGCGGGCGGATTCCTACGAGCAGTACTTC
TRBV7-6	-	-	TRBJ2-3	CASSLRSDTQYF	TGTGCCAGCAGTCTAAGATCAGATACGCAGTATTTT
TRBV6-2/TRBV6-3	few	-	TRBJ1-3	CASSLGHSGNTIYF	TGTGCCAGCAGCCTCGGACACTCTGGAAACACCATATATTTT
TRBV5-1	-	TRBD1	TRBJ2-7	CASSSTGGSYEQYF	TGCGCCAGCAGCTCGACAGGGGGATCCTACGAGCAGTACTTC
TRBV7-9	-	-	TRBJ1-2	CASSLGPQDLTHTF	TGTGCCAGCAGCTTAGGGCCCCAGGACTTAACCCACACCTTC
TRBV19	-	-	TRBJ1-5	CASEQGGAQPQHF	TGTGCCAGCGAACAGGGTGGGGCTCAGCCCCAGCATTTT